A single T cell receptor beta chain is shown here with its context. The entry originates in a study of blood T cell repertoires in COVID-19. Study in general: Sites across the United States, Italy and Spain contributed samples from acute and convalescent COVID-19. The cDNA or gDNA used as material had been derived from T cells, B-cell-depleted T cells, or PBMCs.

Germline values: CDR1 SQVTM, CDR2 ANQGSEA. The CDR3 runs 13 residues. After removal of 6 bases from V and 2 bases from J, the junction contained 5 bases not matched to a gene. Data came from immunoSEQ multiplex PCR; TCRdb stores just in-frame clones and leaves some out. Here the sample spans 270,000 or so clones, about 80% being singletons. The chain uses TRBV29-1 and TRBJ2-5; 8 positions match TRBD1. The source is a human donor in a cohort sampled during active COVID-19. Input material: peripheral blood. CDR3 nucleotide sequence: TGCAGCGTCTACGACAGGGGTCAAGAGACCCAGTACTTC. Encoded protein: CSVYDRGQETQYF.